This TCR beta chain emerged from a study of cytomegalovirus exposure and HLA in healthy donors. Overall study findings and caveats: Later findings reportedly placed an Asian-associated ancestry cluster below the approximately 670-donor mean for N-insertions.

The CDR3 loop spans 15 amino acids. V was clipped by 3 bases and J by 8 bases; unmatched bases: 10. Germline CDR1 reads MNHNS; CDR2 reads SASEGT. Researchers ran the PCR with 60 Vbeta and 13 Jbeta primers. Method: immunoSEQ multiplex PCR; TCRdb's copy keeps in-frame clones and lacks some. The sample lists about 67,000 clones, 80% to 90% seen once, with around 2.9% in the top ten. Comments on this clone: Its antigen remains unidentified.

V and J are TRBV6-1 and TRBJ1-2; 9 nucleotides line up with TRBD1. The sample comprised PBMCs. The TCR was taken from a woman in her 30s in good health and CMV-seronegative. CDR3 sequence (DNA): TGTGCCAGCAGTGACCCGGGACAGGGTCCAGGCGGCTACACCTTC. This translates into CASSDPGQGPGGYTF.